This T cell receptor beta chain was found in a study of human T cells and chemical hapten exposure (dated by TCRdb to the early 2020s). Regarding the research as a whole: For sensitization, 2% DPC in acetone was applied to a roughly 2 cm by roughly 2 cm area of upper inner arm skin. The patient cohort, mostly female, included alopecia areata with under or over 50% scalp involvement, alopecia totalis and alopecia universalis. Patch testing on the upper back used Finn chambers containing 0.01% DPC, with scoring done after 6 days according to International Contact Dermatitis Research Group standards. Libraries were pooled for sequencing, and variation in per-sample TCR yields was attributed mainly to small differences in library volumes within the pool. In alopecia patients, the study followed how the peripheral blood TCR repertoire changed in vivo over primary and secondary sensitization to diphenylcyclopropenone (DPC), a hapten. Twenty-nine alopecia patients provided blood for TCR sequencing at one to four time points (pre-sensitization, 2, 6 and 24 weeks). Patient blood was sampled pre-sensitization (week 0) and at 2, 6 and about 24 weeks after DPC sensitization. Patients additionally received weekly therapeutic DPC doses to the scalp throughout the roughly 24-week study period.

The library was built by means of RACE. The sample was run on a NextSeq 500. During library preparation, unique molecular identifiers were attached to individual cDNA molecules so that TCRs could be counted in a quantitative, reproducible way. Each blood RNA sample was used to sequence both TCR alpha and TCR beta chains. The original methods were these. Samples had a median of approximately 96,000 TCRs, with a range from roughly 23,224 to 700,000. The Decombinator software suite was used to annotate V, J and CDR3 in the TCR reads. For PS versus PT1 abundance plots, all samples were subsampled to the same number of TCRs (28,000). TCRs were defined as expanded if absent before sensitization and observed at least eight times at the 2-week time point. TCRdb ran its own pipeline on the public reads, namely fastp trimming at Q25 and MiXCR clone calling, and kept in-frame beta chains. Identical CDR3 protein sequences are pooled into one entry, listed with their most common genes and DNA. These V and J calls derive from TCRdb rather than the authors' analysis. For this sample there are approximately 92,000 distinct CDR3 sequences; around 10% appear just once. The ten largest clones represent approximately 3.4% of the sample.

This specimen's time point label, interpreted: patch test 2, 6 weeks after DPC sensitization. Interpreted using the paper, the treatment or condition label stands for: therapeutic diphenylcyclopropenone sensitization with weekly scalp DPC. At every patch-test visit, the blood draw took place before the patch test was put on. Patients were eligible if aged 18 to 70, diagnosed with alopecia and judged suitable for DPC therapy, and pregnant patients were excluded. Total RNA was isolated from unfractionated whole blood collected in Tempus Blood RNA tubes. With respect to this clonotype: No antigen is known for it. No much larger clonotype is one base removed from it; base qualities were not supplied.

On the study overall, not on this receptor specifically: Compared with pre-sensitization or healthy control sets, expanded TCRs formed significantly more large CDR3 similarity clusters, which is consistent with antigen-driven responses. Patch test score was positively correlated with the number of PT1 expanded TCRs, with significance at thresholds 8, 16 and 32 but not at 4. Repeated subsampling changed both the strength of the expansion versus patch-test correlation and the threshold at which that correlation became significant. All patients had alopecia, a presumed autoimmune disease, so their immune response might differ from that of healthy individuals. No change with DPC sensitization was found in the number of TCRs above 1 in 1000 frequency, and no evidence of global repertoire structure alterations was found.

The cysteine opens and the phenylalanine closes a CDR3 of 13 amino acids. Of all the DNA, just the CDR3 is kept, 39 bases in frame from base 1. The trim is 2 bases for V and 10 bases for J, with a gap of 11 bases between the germline ends. CDR1 and CDR2, per the germline V gene, are MDHEN and SYDVKM. The receptor comes from a woman between 40 and 50 years old with alopecia areata. Some clones in this sample may be carry-over from other donors' samples. The sequencing used whole blood, collected in connection with sensitization to the hapten diphenylcyclopropenone (DPC). The V gene is TRBV28 and the J gene is TRBJ2-2; the D gene remains uncertain. The DNA is as follows: TGTGCCAGCAGTTTAAGGCGGTCTCCGGAGCTGTTTTTT. Its protein product is CASSLRRSPELFF.